This paragraph reports one T cell receptor (beta chain). Its antigen remains unidentified. No qualities accompany the bases; no much larger clone lies one base away. No patient had received any treatment before thyroid surgery. Using T-cell receptor beta sequencing, the study looked back at clinical samples from patients collected from about 2011 to 2018. The sample belongs to a study of metastatic and nonmetastatic thyroid tumors (dated by TCRdb to 2020 to 2022). Concerning the study at large: The researchers compared repertoires between peripheral blood samples and tumor or nodule tissue samples from patients with malignant or benign thyroid disease.

Points the paper makes about the study in general: TCR beta diversity was reported as significantly higher in malignant tumors than in benign nodules, in both blood and tumor samples.

Receptor libraries were prepared by PCR. Instrument used: Illumina HiSeq 4000. High-throughput sequencing was used to profile the CDR3 region of the TCR beta-chain in every patient. Turning to the authors' computational methods: Drawing on CDR3 differences between clinicopathological groups, the researchers built a classifier meant to tell apart patients with distant-metastatic papillary thyroid cancer. To measure repertoire diversity the researchers used the Shannon index, while the Morisita-Horn index served to gauge how similar the tumor and blood repertoires were. TCRdb reprocessing: public reads trimmed at Q25 with fastp, clones called with MiXCR, in-frame beta chains kept. The V and J calls, along with clone size, are taken from TCRdb and not from the paper's own processing. The sample has some 41,000 clones on record, about 14% of them singletons. The top ten clonotypes cover over 7.5% of the sample.

The junction shows trimming of 1 base on V and 5 bases on J, and the gene matches do not reach 11 bases of it. The CDR3 spans 17 residues, from the cysteine through the phenylalanine. The sequence is cut down to CDR3 DNA, 51 bases in frame from base 1. According to the germline V gene, CDR1 reads MNHNS and CDR2 reads SASEGT. The sample comprised blood. The receptor was derived from a female donor with papillary thyroid cancer or a benign thyroid nodule (not recorded which). Some clones in this sample may be carry-over from other donors' samples. The receptor chain draws on TRBV6-1 and TRBJ1-5; TRBD1 agrees with 7 junctional bases. CDR3 sequence: CASSEGPDRVGDQPQHF. DNA sequence: TGTGCCAGCAGTGAAGGTCCCGACAGGGTGGGTGATCAGCCCCAGCATTTT.